This T cell receptor beta chain emerged from a study of tumor-infiltrating lymphocytes in primary liver carcinoma. Study context: The cohort consisted of patients whose primary liver carcinoma was surgically resected. Measuring roughly 4.2 to 10 cm across, the tumors were staged as T1-T3 N0M0. The yield of productive TCRbeta reads per sample was roughly 3.5 to 7.5 million and was similar across tissue types.

Making TCR beta cDNA involved approximately 510 ng total RNA and a constant-region primer. TCR beta libraries came from three nested multiplex PCR rounds using slightly modified ARM-PCR. Rounds one and two of PCR, each of roughly 10 cycles, were primed with TRBV1-TRBV30 forward primers and a C-beta reverse primer. TCRdb reprocessed the multiplex PCR reads with MiXCR, giving one entry per CDR3 protein. The sample records fewer than 350,000 distinct CDR3 sequences, 55% to 65% being singletons. For blood RNA, unsorted whole blood served as the source, and germline DNA was extracted too. The germline V gene has CDR1 MNHNS and CDR2 SASEGT. The CDR3 extends over 14 amino acids. Comments on this clonotype: At one end the junction does not follow the germline gene, possibly because of a read error.

This sequence was found in a middle-aged man with primary liver carcinoma and hepatitis B virus infection. The chain combines TRBV6-1 with TRBJ2-4; TRBD1 matches at 10 bases. Sequenced input: peripheral blood. CDR3 sequence reads: CASSRGTGENIRYF. The CDR3 DNA reads as TGTGCCAGCAGCCGCGGGACAGGGGAAAACATTCGGTACTTC.